This is a list of T cell receptor beta chains from one sample in a study of beta chain features in type 1 diabetes. Sequenced by immunoSEQ multiplex PCR; TCRdb stores in-frame clones only, minus some. The profile covers about 360,000 clones, with 10% to 15% appearing a single time and roughly 0.015% taken by the ten largest. The sample taken for sequencing was naive CD4+ T cells from blood. The receptors were gathered from a man aged 18 to 29 in good health. CDR3s include the opening cysteine and the closing phenylalanine or tryptophan. D genes are given only for firm matches. Clone size is not always given. Where it is, it says once, few, many or a class for expanded clones.

D gene	clone size	V gene	J gene	CDR3 DNA	CDR3 protein
TRBD1	.	TRBV2	TRBJ1-1	TGTGCCAGCAGCGGGGGGGGACAGCCGAACACTGAAGCTTTCTTT	CASSGGGQPNTEAFF
.	.	TRBV14	TRBJ2-2	TGTGCCAGCAGCCTCTACAGGGGACTGAACACCGGGGAGCTGTTTTTT	CASSLYRGLNTGELFF
TRBD1	.	TRBV28	TRBJ1-5	TGTGCCGGAGGACAGGCTAGGAATCAGCCCCAGCATTTT	CAGGQARNQPQHF
TRBD2	few	TRBV4-3	TRBJ2-1	TGCGCCAGCAGCCAGGAGGGACTAGCGACATCCTACAATGAGCAGTTCTTC	CASSQEGLATSYNEQFF
.	.	TRBV7-9	TRBJ2-1	TGTGCCAGCAGCCCAACCCTAAGTGAGCAGTTCTTC	CASSPTLSEQFF
.	.	TRBV7-8	TRBJ2-7	TGTGCCAGCAGCTTAGACCTCCGGGGATCCTACGAGCAGTACTTC	CASSLDLRGSYEQYF
TRBD2	.	TRBV9	TRBJ2-5	TGTGCCAGCAGCATCAGGATGGCTAGCGGGATTGAGACCCAGTACTTC	CASSIRMASGIETQYF
TRBD1	few	TRBV28	TRBJ1-2	TGTGCCAGCATCGGGACAGAAAACTATGGCTACACCTTC	CASIGTENYGYTF
.	.	TRBV30	TRBJ1-4	TGTGCCTGGAGTTTACGCCGGGGAGGAGAAAAACTGTTTTTT	CAWSLRRGGEKLFF
.	.	TRBV5-1	TRBJ2-1	TGCGCCAGCAGGGACAGCCGGGGCAATGAGCAGTTCTTC	CASRDSRGNEQFF
TRBD1	.	TRBV19	TRBJ2-5	TGTGCCAGTAGTGACTACACCGGGACAGTTCAAGAGACCCAGTACTTC	CASSDYTGTVQETQYF
TRBD1	.	TRBV7-2	TRBJ1-4	TGTGCCAGCAGGGACAGGGGGCGGCAGGTAGAAAAACTGTTTTTT	CASRDRGRQVEKLFF
.	few	TRBV30	TRBJ2-7	TGTGCCTGGAGTGGAGGCAGTGACTACGAGCAGTACTTC	CAWSGGSDYEQYF
TRBD2	.	TRBV27	TRBJ2-7	TGTGCCAGCAGCATAGCGGGACGCTACTACGAGCAGTACTTC	CASSIAGRYYEQYF
TRBD2	.	TRBV5-4	TRBJ2-7	TGTGCCAGCAGCTTTGCGGGACTAGCGGGTGTTAGGGAGCAGTACTTC	CASSFAGLAGVREQYF
.	few	TRBV30	TRBJ1-2	TGTGCCTGGAGTGTCCCCGGAGCTAACTATGGCTACACCTTC	CAWSVPGANYGYTF
TRBD1	few	TRBV6-6	TRBJ2-1	TGTGCCAGCAGTTACCGGGACAGGGTGAATGAGCAGTTCTTC	CASSYRDRVNEQFF